This entry lists 7 T cell receptor beta chains sequenced from one sample in a study of blood T cell repertoires in COVID-19. This table comes from immunoSEQ multiplex PCR, and its TCRdb copy is limited to in-frame clones, with some not included. The table records fewer than 300,000 clones, 83% of them present only once. The sequenced sample consisted of peripheral blood. These receptors were collected from a woman aged 45-65 years who had recovered from COVID-19.

The J gene is TRBJ2-3, the V gene TRBV11-1; 7 bases agree with TRBD2. The length of the CDR3 is 16 residues. Germline CDR1 and CDR2: SGHAT and FQDESV (reference sequence). Trimming took 6 bases from V and 8 from J; bases not matched to a gene: 17. The CDR3 coding sequence is TGTGCCAGCAGAACCTCGGGTGGAGCGGGGAGGAGTACGCAGTATTTT. As protein: CASRTSGGAGRSTQYF. The full variable domain, completed using reference TRBV11-1 and TRBJ2-3, is EAEVAQSPRYKITEKSQAVAFWCDPISGHATLYWYRQILGQGPELLVQFQDESVVDDSQLPKDRFSAERLKGVDSTLKIQPAELGDSAMYLCASRTSGGAGRSTQYFGPGTRLTVL.

The V gene is TRBV28, the J gene TRBJ1-4, with 9 bases that match TRBD1. Germline CDR1 is MDHEN and CDR2 is SYDVKM. Germline trimming cut 4 bases from V and 8 bases from J; bases unmatched to any gene: 5. The CDR3 has 14 residues. The DNA of the CDR3 is TGTGCCAGCAGTTCCGGACAGGGGTACGAAAAACTGTTTTTT. Protein sequence: CASSSGQGYEKLFF.

CDR3 sequence (DNA): TGTGCCAGCAGCTCCGGACAGCCGGGCTCTGGAAACACCATATATTTT. This codes for CASSSGQPGSGNTIYF. The chain combines TRBV7-2 with TRBJ1-3; TRBD1 is a possible D gene (6 bases). Germline assignment: CDR1 SGHTA and CDR2 FQGNSA. Deletions cut 4 bases from V and 0 bases from J, with 13 bases between. The CDR3 contains 16 residues.

This sequence joins TRBV11-2 and TRBJ2-4; 7 bases agree with TRBD2. The CDR3 covers 17 residues. Per the germline V gene, CDR1 is SGHAT and CDR2 is FQNNGV. Germline trimming cut 1 base from V and 0 bases from J; bases unmatched to any gene: 6. CDR3 sequence: CASSLGDYRLAKNIQYF. In DNA form, the CDR3 reads TGTGCCAGCAGCTTAGGGGACTATCGGTTAGCCAAAAACATTCAGTACTTC.

J is TRBJ2-7 and V is TRBV28; TRBD1 is a possible D gene (6 bases). CDR1 MDHEN and CDR2 SYDVKM come from the germline V gene. Trimming took 0 bases from V and 5 from J, leaving 29 bases between them. CDR3 length: 20 amino acids. The CDR3 DNA follows: TGTGCCAGCAGTTTATGGAAATTGGTGATAGTTGGGGCCAGGGGAAACGAGCAGTACTTC. It codes for CASSLWKLVIVGARGNEQYF. The whole variable domain, remainder taken from reference TRBV28 and TRBJ2-7, is DVKVTQSSRYLVKRTGEKVFLECVQDMDHENMFWYRQDPGLGLRLIYFSYDVKMKEKGDIPEGYSVSREKKERFSLILESASTNQTSMYLCASSLWKLVIVGARGNEQYFGPGTRLTVT.

The rearrangement links TRBV10-3 to TRBJ1-4; D is perhaps TRBD1 (5 bases). Trimming took 2 bases from V and 10 from J, leaving 8 bases between them. The CDR3 length is 12 residues. Germline V CDR1 and CDR2: ENHRY, SYGVKD. DNA of the CDR3: TGTGCCATCAGTGAGCAGGGTAGAAAACTGTTTTTT. This translates into CAISEQGRKLFF.

The chain joins TRBV20-1 to TRBJ2-1, with TRBD2 matching 7 bases. This CDR3 has 16 residues. The germline V gene has CDR1 DFQATT and CDR2 SNEGSKA (reference sequence). V shed 6 bases, J shed 4 bases, and the junction held 15 bases outside the gene matches. This CDR3 is CSASRGRALFYNEQFF. The CDR3, as DNA: TGCAGTGCGAGTCGGGGGAGGGCCCTTTTTTACAATGAGCAGTTCTTC.